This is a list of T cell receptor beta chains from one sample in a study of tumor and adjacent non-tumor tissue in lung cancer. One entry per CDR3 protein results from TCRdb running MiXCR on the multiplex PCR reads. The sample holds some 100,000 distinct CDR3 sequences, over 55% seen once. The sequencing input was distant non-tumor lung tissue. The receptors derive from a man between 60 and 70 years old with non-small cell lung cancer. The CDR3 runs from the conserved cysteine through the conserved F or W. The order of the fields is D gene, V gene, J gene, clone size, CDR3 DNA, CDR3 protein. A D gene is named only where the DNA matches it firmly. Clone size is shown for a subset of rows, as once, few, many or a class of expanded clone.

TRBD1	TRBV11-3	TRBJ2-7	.	TGTGCCAGTAATGGGGTAACAGGGGGCAGCGAGCAGTACTTC	CASNGVTGGSEQYF
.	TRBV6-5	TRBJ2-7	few	TGTGCCAGCTGTTACATCGGATTTATCACCTACGAGCAGTACTTC	CASCYIGFITYEQYF
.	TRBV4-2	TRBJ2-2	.	TGTGCCAGCAGCCAAGGTCCGTATACCGGGGAGCTGTTGTTT	CASSQGPYTGELLF
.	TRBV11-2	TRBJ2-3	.	TGTGCCAGCAGACACTGGACCTCTACGGCTACCCAGTATTTT	CASRHWTSTATQYF
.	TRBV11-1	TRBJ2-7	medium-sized	TGTGCCAGCAGCCTTTCTGTTGGTGAGCCGCAGTACTTC	CASSLSVGEPQYF
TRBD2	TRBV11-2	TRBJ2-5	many	TGTGCCAGCAGCCCCGGACTAGCGGGAGGGCCAGTGGAGACCCAGTACTTC	CASSPGLAGGPVETQYF
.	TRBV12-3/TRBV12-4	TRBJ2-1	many	TGTGCCAGCAGTTTTGTTAGGGGTGAGCAGTTCTTC	CASSFVRGEQFF
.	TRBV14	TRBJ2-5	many	TGTGCCAGCAGCACCCAACCAGGGCCCGAAGAGACCCAGTACTTC	CASSTQPGPEETQYF
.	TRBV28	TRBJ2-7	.	TGTGCCGGCAGTCGTACCCCCGCGGTTACCGGCTACGAGCAGTACTTC	CAGSRTPAVTGYEQYF
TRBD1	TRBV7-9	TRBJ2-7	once	TGTGCCAGCAGCACGGGACAGGGCCACGAGCAGTACTTC	CASSTGQGHEQYF
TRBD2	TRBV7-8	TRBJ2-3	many	TGTGCCAGCAGCGTTAGCGGGGGTTCCGCAGATACGCAGTATTTT	CASSVSGGSADTQYF
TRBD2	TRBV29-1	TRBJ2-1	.	TGCAGCGTAGGGACTAGCGGACCCTCCTCCTACAATGAGCAATTCTTC	CSVGTSGPSSYNEQFF
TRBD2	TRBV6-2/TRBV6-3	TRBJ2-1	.	TGTGGCAGCAGCACTCCGATAATAGCGGGGGACAGTGAGCAGTTCTTC	CGSSTPIIAGDSEQFF
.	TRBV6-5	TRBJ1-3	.	TGTGCCAGCAGTAGAATACTCCATGGGGCTGGAAACGCCATATATTTT	CASSRILHGAGNAIYF
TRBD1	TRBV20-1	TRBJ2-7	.	TGCAGTGCAACCTCAGGGGGCCGACACGAACGGTACTTC	CSATSGGRHERYF
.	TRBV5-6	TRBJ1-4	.	TGTGGCAGCAGCTTGTGGGGAGCGGATGAAAAACTGTTTTTT	CGSSLWGADEKLFF
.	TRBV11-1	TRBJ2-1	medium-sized	TGTGCCAGCAGCACACAGGGAACCCACAATGAGCAGTTCTTC	CASSTQGTHNEQFF
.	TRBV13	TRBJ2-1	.	TGTGCCAGCAGCTTGACTAAGGCCGAGGGGGGGGAGCAGTGCTTT	CASSLTKAEGGEQCF
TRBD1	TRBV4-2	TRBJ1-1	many	TGTGCCAGCAGCCAAGAGGGACAGGGGGACACTGAAGCTTTCTTT	CASSQEGQGDTEAFF
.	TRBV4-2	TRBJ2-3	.	TGTGCCAGCAGCCAAGATATTCTGGTCAGCACAGATATGCAGTATTTT	CASSQDILVSTDMQYF
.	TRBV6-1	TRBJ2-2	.	TGTGCCAGCTGTACTAACTCCCCGGGACCTAACACCCGGGAGCTGTTTTTT	CASCTNSPGPNTRELFF
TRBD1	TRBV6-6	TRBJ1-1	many	TGTGCCAGCAGCACGGACAGGGTAGGTGAAGCTTTCTTT	CASSTDRVGEAFF
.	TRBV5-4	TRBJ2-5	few	TGTGCCAGCAGCTTCCTGGACAGCCAAGAGATCCAGTACTTC	CASSFLDSQEIQYF
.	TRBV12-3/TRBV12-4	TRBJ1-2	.	TGTGCCAGCAGTTTGACCTTGGCAGAACCCAACTATGGCTACACCTTC	CASSLTLAEPNYGYTF
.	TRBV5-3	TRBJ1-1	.	TGTGCCAGAAGCATCTGCCGGGACGGCACTGAAGCTTTCTTT	CARSICRDGTEAFF
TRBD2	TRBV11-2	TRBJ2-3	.	TGTGCCGGCAGCTTGTTTGCCACGACTAGCGGGATGAGGGTCACAGATACGCAGTATTTT	CAGSLFATTSGMRVTDTQYF
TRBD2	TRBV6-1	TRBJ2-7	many	TGTGCCAGCACCCTAGGGACTAGCTACGAGCAGTACTTC	CASTLGTSYEQYF
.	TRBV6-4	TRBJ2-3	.	TGTGCCAGCAGCGCCAAACAGGGATTCACAGATACGCAGTATTTT	CASSAKQGFTDTQYF
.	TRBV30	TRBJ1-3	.	TGTGCCTGGGAAGACAAACTTAAATCTGGAAACACCATATATTTT	CAWEDKLKSGNTIYF
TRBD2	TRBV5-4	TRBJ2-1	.	TGTGCCAGGAGCTTGGGACTAGCGGGAGACAATGAGCGGTTCTTC	CARSLGLAGDNERFF
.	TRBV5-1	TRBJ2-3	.	TGCGCCAGAAACTTGGATGGCAATACTGATACGCAGTATTTT	CARNLDGNTDTQYF